This record looks at one TCR beta chain sequence and its context. V was clipped by 4 bases and J by 2 bases; unmatched bases: 3. This CDR3 has 15 residues. The V gene's germline CDR1 is SGHRS and CDR2 YFSETQ. This record comes from a study of blood T cell repertoires in COVID-19. Whole-study context: The study drew acute and convalescent COVID-19 samples from the United States, Italy and Spain.

Original handling: Quantification of nucleated cells was approximated via reference gene primer amplification. TCRdb keeps only in-frame clones here, not all; method: immunoSEQ multiplex PCR. V and J calls and clone size are copied from that table; D and trimming were computed from the DNA. The data show about 120,000 clones, around 86% seen once. The chain recombines TRBV5-1 with TRBJ2-6; 7 bases map to TRBD2. This receptor was obtained from a man aged 55 to 70 with acute or convalescent COVID-19. The specimen sequenced was peripheral blood. The CDR3 coding sequence is TGCGCCAGCAGCCGGGGAGGGGCTGGGGCCAACGTCCTGACTTTC. It translates to CASSRGGAGANVLTF.